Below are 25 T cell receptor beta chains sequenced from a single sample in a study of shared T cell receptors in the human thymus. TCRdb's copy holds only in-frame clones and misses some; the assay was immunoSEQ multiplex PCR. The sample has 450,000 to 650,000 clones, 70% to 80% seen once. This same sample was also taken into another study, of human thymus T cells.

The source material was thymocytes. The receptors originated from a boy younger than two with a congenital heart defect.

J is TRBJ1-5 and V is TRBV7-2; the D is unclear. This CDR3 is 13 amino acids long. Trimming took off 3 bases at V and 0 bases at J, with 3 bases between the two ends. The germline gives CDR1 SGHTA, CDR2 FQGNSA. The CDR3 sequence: CASSFGSNQPQHF. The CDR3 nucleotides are TGTGCCAGCAGCTTCGGTAGCAATCAGCCCCAGCATTTT.

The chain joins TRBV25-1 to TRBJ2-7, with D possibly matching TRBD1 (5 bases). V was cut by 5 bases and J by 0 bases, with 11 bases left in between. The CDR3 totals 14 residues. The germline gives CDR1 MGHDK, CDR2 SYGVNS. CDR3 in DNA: TGTGCCAGCAGTCGAACTACAGGCTCCTACGAGCAGTACTTC. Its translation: CASSRTTGSYEQYF.

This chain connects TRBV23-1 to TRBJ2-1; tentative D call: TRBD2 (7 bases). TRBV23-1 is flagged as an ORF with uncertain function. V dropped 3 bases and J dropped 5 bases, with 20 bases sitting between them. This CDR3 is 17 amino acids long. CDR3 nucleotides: TGCGCCAGCAGTCAGTCCGGGCTGAGGGGGGGCCACAATGAGCAGTTCTTC. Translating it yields CASSQSGLRGGHNEQFF.

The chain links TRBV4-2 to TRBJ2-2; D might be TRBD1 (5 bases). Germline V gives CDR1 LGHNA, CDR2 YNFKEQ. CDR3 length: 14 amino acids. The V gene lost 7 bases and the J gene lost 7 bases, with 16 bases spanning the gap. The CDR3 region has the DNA TGTGCCAGCACCTCGGTAGGGGCTGGCGGGGAGCTGTTTTTT. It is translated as CASTSVGAGGELFF.

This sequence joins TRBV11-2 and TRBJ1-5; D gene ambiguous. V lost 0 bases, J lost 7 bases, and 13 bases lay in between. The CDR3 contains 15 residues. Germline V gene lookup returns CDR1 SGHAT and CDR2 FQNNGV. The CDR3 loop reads CASSLDTEARQPQHF. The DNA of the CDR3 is TGTGCCAGCAGCTTAGACACAGAAGCACGGCAGCCCCAGCATTTT.

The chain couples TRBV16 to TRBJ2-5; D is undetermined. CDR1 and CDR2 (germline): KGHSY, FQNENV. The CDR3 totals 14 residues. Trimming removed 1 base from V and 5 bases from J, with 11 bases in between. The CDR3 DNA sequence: TGTGCCAGCAGCCAATGGCCCAGGTCCGAGACCCAGTACTTC. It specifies CASSQWPRSETQYF.

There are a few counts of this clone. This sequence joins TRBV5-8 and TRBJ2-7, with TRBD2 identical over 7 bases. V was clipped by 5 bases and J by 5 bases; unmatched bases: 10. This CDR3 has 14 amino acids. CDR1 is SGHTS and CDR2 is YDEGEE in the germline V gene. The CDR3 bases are TGTGCCAGCAGGGTAGGGAGGGTGGTGAACGAGCAGTACTTC. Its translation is CASRVGRVVNEQYF.

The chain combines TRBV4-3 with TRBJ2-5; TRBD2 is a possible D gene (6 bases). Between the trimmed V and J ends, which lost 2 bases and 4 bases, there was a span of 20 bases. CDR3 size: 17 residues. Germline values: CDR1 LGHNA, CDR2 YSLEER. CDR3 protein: CASSQIRQCGEGETQYF. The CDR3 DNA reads TGCGCCAGCAGCCAAATCAGACAGTGCGGGGAAGGAGAGACCCAGTACTTC.

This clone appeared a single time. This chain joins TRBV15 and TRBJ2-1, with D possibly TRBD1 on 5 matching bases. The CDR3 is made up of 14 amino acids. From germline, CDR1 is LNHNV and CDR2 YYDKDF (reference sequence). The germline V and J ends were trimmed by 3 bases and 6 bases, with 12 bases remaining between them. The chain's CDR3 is CATSRGPLGNEQFF. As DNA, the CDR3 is TGTGCCACCAGCAGGGGGCCCCTGGGCAATGAGCAGTTCTTC.

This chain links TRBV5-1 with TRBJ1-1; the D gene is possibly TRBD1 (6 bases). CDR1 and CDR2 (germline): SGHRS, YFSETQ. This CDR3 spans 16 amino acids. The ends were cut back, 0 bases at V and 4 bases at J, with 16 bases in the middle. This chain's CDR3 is CASSLAVPGVGTEAFF. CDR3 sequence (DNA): TGCGCCAGCAGCTTGGCCGTTCCAGGGGTCGGCACTGAAGCTTTCTTT.

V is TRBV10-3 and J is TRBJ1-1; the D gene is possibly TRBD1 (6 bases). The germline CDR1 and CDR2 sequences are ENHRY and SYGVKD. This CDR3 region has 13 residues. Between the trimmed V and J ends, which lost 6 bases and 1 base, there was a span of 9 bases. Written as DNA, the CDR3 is TGTGCCATCAGCGGGACAAAGAACACTGAAGCTTTCTTT. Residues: CAISGTKNTEAFF.

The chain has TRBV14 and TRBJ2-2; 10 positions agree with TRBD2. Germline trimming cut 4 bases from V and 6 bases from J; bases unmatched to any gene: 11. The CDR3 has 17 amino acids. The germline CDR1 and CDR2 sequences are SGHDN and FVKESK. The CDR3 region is CASSPHPLAGRAGELFF. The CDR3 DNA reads TGTGCCAGCAGCCCCCACCCACTAGCGGGAAGGGCCGGGGAGCTGTTTTTT.

CDR3 DNA: TGTGCCAGCAGGGCACAGGGGGCCTATGGCTACACCTTC. It translates to CASRAQGAYGYTF. The chain combines TRBV6-5 with TRBJ1-2, with TRBD1 identical over 9 bases. The germline V gene encodes CDR1 MNHEY and CDR2 SVGAGI. Trimming at V came to 6 bases and at J to 4 bases, leaving 3 bases not matched to a gene. The CDR3 covers 13 residues.

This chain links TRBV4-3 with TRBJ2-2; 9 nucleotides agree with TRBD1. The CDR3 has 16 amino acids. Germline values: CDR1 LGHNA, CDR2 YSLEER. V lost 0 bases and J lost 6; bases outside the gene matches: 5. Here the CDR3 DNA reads TGCGCCAGCAGCCAAGATGGGGACAGGGTTGCCGGGGAGCTGTTTTTT. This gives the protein CASSQDGDRVAGELFF.

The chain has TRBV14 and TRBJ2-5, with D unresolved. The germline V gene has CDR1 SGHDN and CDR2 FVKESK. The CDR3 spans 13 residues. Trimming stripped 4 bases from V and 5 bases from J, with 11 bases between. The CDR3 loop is CASSPHGSETQYF. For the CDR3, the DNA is TGTGCCAGCAGCCCCCACGGGTCCGAGACCCAGTACTTC.

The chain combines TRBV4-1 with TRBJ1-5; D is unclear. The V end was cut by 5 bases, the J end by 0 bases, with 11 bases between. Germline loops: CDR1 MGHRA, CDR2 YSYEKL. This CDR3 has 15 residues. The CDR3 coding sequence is TGCGCCAGCAGCAAAATCGGAGATAGCAATCAGCCCCAGCATTTT. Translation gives CASSKIGDSNQPQHF.

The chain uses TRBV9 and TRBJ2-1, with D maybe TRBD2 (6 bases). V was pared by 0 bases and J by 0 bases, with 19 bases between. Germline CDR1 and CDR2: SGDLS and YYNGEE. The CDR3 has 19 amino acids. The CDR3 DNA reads TGTGCCAGCAGCGTAGATGCGACTAGTTGGGGACTCTCCTACAATGAGCAGTTCTTC. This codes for CASSVDATSWGLSYNEQFF.

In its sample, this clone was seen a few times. The CDR3, as DNA: TGTGCCAGCAGTGCCCTACTCAAGGACAGAGAGCCGGCGGAAAGGCATCAGCCCCAGCATTTT. Protein: CASSALLKDREPAERHQPQHF. The chain links TRBV28 to TRBJ1-5; a possible D gene is TRBD1 (6 bases). CDR3 size: 21 residues. Germline CDR1 is MDHEN and CDR2 is SYDVKM. Trimming pared 5 bases from V and 5 bases from J, leaving 34 bases between.

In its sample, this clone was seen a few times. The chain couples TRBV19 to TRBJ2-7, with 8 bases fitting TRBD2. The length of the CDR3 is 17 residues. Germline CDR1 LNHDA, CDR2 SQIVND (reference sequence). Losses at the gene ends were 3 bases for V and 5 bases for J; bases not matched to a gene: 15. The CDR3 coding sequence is TGTGCCAGTAGTATTGGGGAGCGGGAGCGGTCTTTTGACGAGCAGTACTTC. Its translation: CASSIGERERSFDEQYF.

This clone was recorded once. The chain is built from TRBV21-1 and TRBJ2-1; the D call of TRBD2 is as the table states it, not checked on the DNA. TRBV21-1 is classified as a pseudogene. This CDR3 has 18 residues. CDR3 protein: CATGTSGTGTGVSDEQFF. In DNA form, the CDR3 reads TGTGCCACCGGGACTAGCGGGACGGGTACTGGGGTTAGCGATGAGCAGTTCTTC.

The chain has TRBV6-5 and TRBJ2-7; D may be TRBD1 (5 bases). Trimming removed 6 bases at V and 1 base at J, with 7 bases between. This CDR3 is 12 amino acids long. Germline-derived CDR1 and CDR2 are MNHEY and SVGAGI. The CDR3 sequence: CASRTDSYEQYF. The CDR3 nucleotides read TGTGCCAGCAGGACAGATTCCTACGAGCAGTACTTC.

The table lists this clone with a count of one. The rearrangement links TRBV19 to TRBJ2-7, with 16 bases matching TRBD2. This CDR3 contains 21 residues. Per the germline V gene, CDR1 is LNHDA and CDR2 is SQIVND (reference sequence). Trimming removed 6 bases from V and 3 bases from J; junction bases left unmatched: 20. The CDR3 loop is CASRIGHPGTSGRGAHYEQYF. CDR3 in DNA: TGTGCCAGTAGAATCGGGCACCCCGGGACTAGCGGGAGGGGGGCCCACTACGAGCAGTACTTC.

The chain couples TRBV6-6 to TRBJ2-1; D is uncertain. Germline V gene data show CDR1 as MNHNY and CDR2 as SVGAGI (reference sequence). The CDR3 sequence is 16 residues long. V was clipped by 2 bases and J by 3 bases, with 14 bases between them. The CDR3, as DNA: TGTGCCAGCAGTTACGAGGCCACCACGGACTACAATGAGCAGTTCTTC. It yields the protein CASSYEATTDYNEQFF.

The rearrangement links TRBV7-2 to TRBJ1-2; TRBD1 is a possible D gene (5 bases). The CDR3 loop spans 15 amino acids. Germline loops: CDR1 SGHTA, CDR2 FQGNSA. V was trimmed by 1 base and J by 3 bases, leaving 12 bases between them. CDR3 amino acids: CASSLGQLSDYGYTF. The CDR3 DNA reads TGTGCCAGCAGCTTAGGACAGTTGAGCGACTATGGCTACACCTTC. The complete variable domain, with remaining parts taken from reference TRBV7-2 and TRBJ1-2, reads GAGVSQSPSNKVTEKGKDVELRCDPISGHTALYWYRQSLGQGLEFLIYFQGNSAPDKSGLPSDRFSAERTGGSVSTLTIQRTQQEDSAVYLCASSLGQLSDYGYTFGSGTRLTVV.

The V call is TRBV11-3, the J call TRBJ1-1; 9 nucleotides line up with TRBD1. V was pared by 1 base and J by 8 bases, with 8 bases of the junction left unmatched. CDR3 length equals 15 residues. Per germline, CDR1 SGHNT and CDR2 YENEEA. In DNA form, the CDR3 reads TGTGCCAGCAGCTTAGTTCGACAGGGGGGTATCGAAGCTTTCTTT. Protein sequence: CASSLVRQGGIEAFF.